The rows below give T cell receptor beta chains drawn from one sample of a study of lymphopenia after photon versus proton radiotherapy. The assay was immunoSEQ multiplex PCR, and TCRdb's table has in-frame clones only and misses some. This sample has 55,000 to 70,000 clones, with approximately 91% found just once. Sequencing used peripheral blood, obtained from a patient treated with photon-based radiotherapy. The receptors come from a woman aged 65 to 85 with pancreatic cancer. The CDR3 runs from the conserved cysteine through the conserved F or W. The D gene is left open where the match is weak. Size is omitted from some rows. Given values are once, few, many or a class for expanded clones.

v_gene,len,abundance,d_gene,j_gene,CDR3aa,CDR3nt
TRBV7-9,13,.,.,TRBJ2-5,CASSLPGEETQYF,TGTGCCAGCAGCTTACCGGGAGAAGAGACCCAGTACTTC
TRBV18,15,.,.,TRBJ2-5,CASSPPGPAMGTQYF,TGTGCCAGCTCACCCCCGGGACCCGCTATGGGGACCCAGTACTTC
TRBV10-3,15,.,.,TRBJ2-1,CAISDQVGGYNEQFF,TGTGCCATCAGTGACCAGGTTGGGGGTTACAATGAGCAGTTCTTC
TRBV6-1,12,once,.,TRBJ2-3,CASSESTDTQYF,TGTGCCAGCAGTGAGTCCACAGATACGCAGTATTTT
TRBV7-9,15,.,TRBD2,TRBJ2-1,CASSLSGLDYNEQFF,TGTGCCAGCAGCTTATCGGGACTAGACTACAATGAGCAGTTCTTC
TRBV13,15,.,.,TRBJ1-1,CASSLGRQGNTEAFF,TGTGCCAGCAGCTTAGGTCGGCAGGGGAACACTGAAGCTTTCTTT
TRBV6-5,13,.,TRBD1,TRBJ1-2,CASSKSGGEGYTF,TGTGCCAGCAGCAAATCAGGGGGGGAAGGCTACACCTTC
TRBV7-8,12,.,.,TRBJ2-5,CASSLGWETQYF,TGTGCCAGCAGCTTAGGTTGGGAGACCCAGTACTTC
TRBV10-3,11,.,.,TRBJ2-2,CASRNTGELFF,TGTGCCTCACGAAACACCGGGGAGCTGTTTTTT
TRBV7-9,14,.,TRBD1,TRBJ2-7,CASSLKDRVGEQYF,TGTGCCAGCAGCCTCAAAGACAGGGTGGGGGAGCAGTACTTC
TRBV11-3,14,.,.,TRBJ2-3,CASSWGGRTDTQYF,TGTGCCAGCAGTTGGGGGGGCCGCACAGATACGCAGTATTTT
TRBV28,15,.,TRBD1,TRBJ2-7,CASSSGQGGTYEQYF,TGTGCCAGCAGTTCAGGACAGGGTGGCACCTACGAGCAGTACTTC
TRBV4-3,14,.,.,TRBJ2-1,CASSPPGGSSEQFF,TGCGCCAGCAGCCCCCCCGGTGGGTCGTCGGAGCAGTTCTTC
TRBV19,15,.,TRBD1,TRBJ2-2,CASSPGTGRSGELFF,TGTGCCAGTAGTCCCGGGACAGGGAGGTCCGGGGAGCTGTTTTTT
TRBV10-3,19,.,TRBD2,TRBJ2-1,CAISSRLGLAEVANNEQFF,TGTGCCATCAGTTCCCGTCTGGGACTAGCGGAAGTCGCCAACAATGAGCAGTTCTTC
TRBV27,14,.,.,TRBJ1-5,CASSPSTGNQPQHF,TGTGCCAGCAGTCCCTCAACTGGAAATCAGCCCCAGCATTTT
TRBV5-6,13,.,.,TRBJ1-5,CASSLRGNQPQHF,TGTGCCAGCAGCTTGCGGGGGAATCAGCCCCAGCATTTT
TRBV6-1,14,.,.,TRBJ2-5,CASSEAAGRETQYF,TGTGCCAGCAGTGAAGCGGCGGGACGAGAGACCCAGTACTTC
TRBV30,13,.,.,TRBJ1-5,CAWGGRGNQPQHF,TGTGCCTGGGGGGGGCGGGGTAATCAGCCCCAGCATTTT
TRBV4-1,15,.,.,TRBJ2-7,CASSQGWQALYEQYF,TGCGCCAGCAGCCAAGGTTGGCAGGCCCTCTACGAGCAGTACTTC
TRBV18,13,.,.,TRBJ1-4,CASSPYVNEKLFF,TGTGCCAGCTCACCATACGTAAATGAAAAACTGTTTTTT
TRBV27,15,.,.,TRBJ2-7,CASSRGVRGDDEQYF,TGTGCCAGCAGTCGAGGGGTCAGGGGAGATGACGAGCAGTACTTC
TRBV30,13,.,.,TRBJ1-5,CAWSQGLGQPQHF,TGTGCCTGGAGTCAAGGGCTGGGTCAGCCCCAGCATTTT
TRBV28,14,.,.,TRBJ2-3,CATLMGGSTDTQYF,TGTGCCACCCTGATGGGGGGTAGCACAGATACGCAGTATTTT
TRBV9,15,once,.,TRBJ2-1,CASSGIATVYNEQFF,TGTGCCAGCAGCGGGATAGCGACCGTGTACAATGAGCAGTTCTTC
TRBV25-1,17,.,TRBD2,TRBJ2-3,CASSESIGLAGADTQYF,TGTGCCAGCAGTGAATCTATTGGACTAGCGGGAGCGGATACGCAGTATTTT
TRBV9,14,.,.,TRBJ1-5,CASSEDATGQPQHF,TGTGCCAGCAGCGAAGACGCGACGGGGCAGCCCCAGCATTTT
TRBV4-3,13,.,.,TRBJ2-7,CASSQDQGYEQYF,TGCGCCAGCAGCCAAGATCAAGGCTACGAGCAGTACTTC
TRBV5-1,16,few,.,TRBJ2-5,CASSLVGTQAQETQYF,TGCGCCAGCAGCTTGGTAGGAACCCAGGCTCAAGAGACCCAGTACTTC
TRBV7-7,13,.,.,TRBJ2-5,CASSFGSQETQYF,TGTGCTAGCAGCTTTGGGTCCCAAGAGACCCAGTACTTC
TRBV7-2,13,few,.,TRBJ2-3,CASSLGDGDTQYF,TGTGCCAGCAGCTTAGGCGACGGTGATACGCAGTATTTT
TRBV5-1,16,.,TRBD2,TRBJ2-1,CASSLGLAGPYNEQFF,TGCGCCAGCAGCTTAGGGCTAGCGGGACCTTACAATGAGCAGTTCTTC
TRBV29-1,12,.,.,TRBJ2-3,CSVVRDTDTQYF,TGCAGCGTTGTACGGGACACAGATACGCAGTATTTT
TRBV28,13,.,.,TRBJ1-5,CASLRGGDQPQHF,TGTGCCAGCCTCAGAGGAGGTGATCAGCCCCAGCATTTT
TRBV25-1,15,.,TRBD2,TRBJ2-1,CASSELSGSFNEQFF,TGTGCCAGCAGTGAACTTAGCGGGAGCTTCAATGAGCAGTTCTTC
TRBV5-6,16,.,TRBD1,TRBJ1-5,CASSLAGTGGFQPQHF,TGTGCCAGCAGCTTGGCCGGGACAGGGGGCTTTCAGCCCCAGCATTTT
TRBV5-1,15,.,.,TRBJ2-1,CASSSLAQSYNEQFF,TGCGCCAGCAGCTCACTAGCCCAATCCTACAATGAGCAGTTCTTC
TRBV7-9,19,.,TRBD2,TRBJ2-5,CASSRLLISGRALGETQYF,TGTGCCAGCAGCCGACTTTTAATTAGCGGGAGGGCCCTCGGTGAGACCCAGTACTTC
TRBV18,14,.,TRBD1,TRBJ1-1,CASSPTGVNTEAFF,TGTGCCAGCTCACCAACAGGGGTAAACACTGAAGCTTTCTTT